The 2 T cell receptor beta chains below were found in one sample sequenced in a study of control samples from healthy donors and cancer patients. Clones were sequenced by immunoSEQ multiplex PCR, and TCRdb holds only the in-frame ones, with some missing. The data show approximately 220,000 clones, 85% to 95% seen once. The sequenced sample consisted of blood. These receptors came from a man aged 45-60 years in good health.

V and J are TRBV3-1 (or the pseudogene TRBV3-2) and TRBJ1-4; 7 bases are a match to TRBD1. CDR1 is LGHDT and CDR2 is YNNKEL in the germline V gene (reference sequence). The CDR3 runs 15 residues. With V trimmed by 8 bases and J by 8 bases, 14 bases remained unmatched. This CDR3 reads CASARNRGYGEKLFF. CDR3 sequence (DNA): TGTGCCAGCGCCCGAAACAGGGGATATGGAGAAAAACTGTTTTTT.

J is TRBJ1-5 and V is TRBV28; D call uncertain. Germline values: CDR1 MDHEN, CDR2 SYDVKM. V was clipped by 6 bases and J by 4 bases, with 13 bases between them. There are 14 residues in the CDR3. The CDR3 nucleotides are TGTGCCAGCAGCACGGGATCCCGAAATCAGCCCCAGCATTTT. Its translation is CASSTGSRNQPQHF.